The clone carrying this TCR beta chain was observed once. Data came from immunoSEQ multiplex PCR; TCRdb stores just in-frame clones and leaves some out. The table records under 250,000 clones, approximately 84% of them present only once. V shed 4 bases and J 2 bases; nucleotides not matched to a gene: 6. This CDR3 is 17 amino acids long. Germline lookup yields CDR1 SGHRS and CDR2 YFSETQ. The data were taken from a study of blood T cell repertoires in COVID-19. Material: PBMCs or T cells enriched from blood (not recorded which). This chain joins TRBV5-1 and TRBJ2-2; 12 nucleotides line up with TRBD2. This sequence originates from a man between 40 and 49 years old who had recovered from COVID-19. Here the CDR3 DNA reads TGCGCCAGCAGCCGACTAGCGGGGGTTACTAACACCGGGGAGCTGTTTTTT. Its protein product is CASSRLAGVTNTGELFF.